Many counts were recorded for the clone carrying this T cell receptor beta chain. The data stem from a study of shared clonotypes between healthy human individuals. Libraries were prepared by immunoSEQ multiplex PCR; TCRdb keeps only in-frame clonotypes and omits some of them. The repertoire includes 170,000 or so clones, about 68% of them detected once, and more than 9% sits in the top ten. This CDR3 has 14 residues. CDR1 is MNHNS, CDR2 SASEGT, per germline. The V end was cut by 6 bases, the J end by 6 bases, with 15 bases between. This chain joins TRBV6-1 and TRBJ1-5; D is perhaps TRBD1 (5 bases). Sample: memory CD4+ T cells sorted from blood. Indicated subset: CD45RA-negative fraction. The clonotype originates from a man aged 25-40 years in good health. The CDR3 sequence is CASSPGGAFQPQHF. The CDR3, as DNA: TGTGCCAGCAGCCCGGGAGGGGCATTTCAGCCCCAGCATTTT.